Shown below are 22 T cell receptor beta chains from a single sample sequenced in a study of T cell changes during pregnancy in multiple sclerosis. Clones were read by immunoSEQ multiplex PCR, and TCRdb kept only the in-frame ones, dropping some. The table records under 60,000 clones, roughly 94% of them present only once. The sequences come from CD4+ T cells from peripheral blood mononuclear cells, collected in the third trimester of pregnancy. The source of these receptors is a female donor with multiple sclerosis, enrolled in a pregnancy study.

This chain joins TRBV29-1 and TRBJ2-1; 7 bases are a match to TRBD2. The CDR3 spans 10 residues. Germline V gives CDR1 SQVTM, CDR2 ANQGSEA. After removal of 8 bases from V and 10 bases from J, the junction contained 5 bases not matched to a gene. The CDR3 here is CSLADREQFF. For the CDR3, the DNA is TGCAGCCTAGCGGACCGAGAGCAGTTCTTC.

The rearrangement uses TRBV2 and TRBJ2-5, with no clear D. Between the trimmed V and J ends, which lost 4 bases and 4 bases, there was a span of 7 bases. The CDR3 is 12 amino acids. CDR1 is SNHLY and CDR2 is FYNNEI in the germline V gene. CDR3 region: CASSVLPETQYF. CDR3 coding DNA: TGTGCCAGCAGTGTACTTCCAGAGACCCAGTACTTC.

The V and J genes are TRBV10-3 and TRBJ1-1, with 9 bases aligning to TRBD1. V was clipped by 4 bases and J by 3 bases; unmatched bases: 9. Germline CDR1 ENHRY, CDR2 SYGVKD. There are 16 residues in the CDR3. The CDR3 coding sequence is TGTGCCATCAGTGCACAGGGGGCTTTAACAGACACTGAAGCTTTCTTT. Translation gives CAISAQGALTDTEAFF.

The J gene is TRBJ2-7, the V gene TRBV7-2, with 14 bases lining up with TRBD2. The CDR3 extends over 15 amino acids. Germline V CDR1 and CDR2: SGHTA, FQGNSA. Unmatched junction bases numbered 4, after V lost 3 bases and J lost 6 bases. CDR3 sequence: CASSLTSGGAGEQYF. The CDR3 nucleotides read TGTGCCAGCAGCTTGACTAGCGGGGGGGCCGGCGAGCAGTACTTC.

The gene calls are TRBV7-8 and TRBJ1-6; 10 nucleotides line up with TRBD1. Germline-derived CDR1 and CDR2 are SGHVS and FQNEAQ. Trimming at V came to 3 bases and at J to 8 bases, leaving 1 base not matched to a gene. CDR3 length: 14 residues. CDR3 amino acids: CASSFGQGDSPLHF. CDR3 bases: TGTGCCAGCAGCTTCGGACAGGGGGATTCACCCCTCCACTTT.

The V gene is TRBV19, the J gene TRBJ2-2, with 9 positions matching TRBD1. The trim removed 4 bases at V and 3 bases at J, leaving 6 bases unmatched. Germline lookup yields CDR1 LNHDA and CDR2 SQIVND (reference sequence). The CDR3 is 16 amino acids. The CDR3 DNA follows: TGTGCCAGTAGTACGAAACAGGGGGCTTACACCGGGGAGCTGTTTTTT. The encoded protein is CASSTKQGAYTGELFF.

The chain uses TRBV6-1 and TRBJ1-1, with D tentatively TRBD1 (5 bases). Per the germline V gene, CDR1 is MNHNS and CDR2 is SASEGT. This CDR3 spans 17 amino acids. V dropped 2 bases and J dropped 1 base, with 17 bases sitting between them. The CDR3: CASSERAQGLSNTEAFF. In DNA, the CDR3 is TGTGCCAGCAGTGAAAGGGCCCAGGGTCTCTCGAACACTGAAGCTTTCTTT.

CDR3 sequence (DNA): TGTGCCAGCAGTTTGGGCCCCCGCTTCAATCAGCCCCAGCATTTT. It is translated as CASSLGPRFNQPQHF. This rearrangement joins TRBV27 to TRBJ1-5; D call uncertain. The CDR3 has 15 residues. Trimming removed 3 bases from V and 3 bases from J, with 12 bases in between. Germline V gene sequence: CDR1 MNHEY, CDR2 SMNVEV (reference sequence).

The V and J genes are TRBV6-6 and TRBJ2-5; 13 nucleotides agree with TRBD2. The V gene end was trimmed by 2 bases and the J gene end by 7 bases; junction bases not matched to a gene: 7. The CDR3 totals 16 residues. CDR1 is MNHNY, CDR2 SVGAGI, per germline (reference sequence). CDR3 nucleotide sequence: TGTGCCAGCAGTTACCGAACTAGCGGGGGGGCTGGGACCCAGTACTTC. It is translated as CASSYRTSGGAGTQYF.

The chain combines TRBV7-9 with TRBJ1-6; 9 bases align to TRBD1. CDR1 and CDR2 from the germline V gene are SEHNR and FQNEAQ (reference sequence). Unmatched junction bases numbered 0, after V lost 1 base and J lost 5 bases. The CDR3 has 15 amino acids. DNA of the CDR3: TGTGCCAGCAGCTTAGGGACAGGGGATAATTCACCCCTCCACTTT. Encoded protein: CASSLGTGDNSPLHF. Based on the CDR3 plus reference TRBV7-9 and TRBJ1-6, the full variable domain is DTGVSQNPRHKITKRGQNVTFRCDPISEHNRLYWYRQTLGQGPEFLTYFQNEAQLEKSRLLSDRFSAERPKGSFSTLEIQRTEQGDSAMYLCASSLGTGDNSPLHFGNGTRLTVT.

This clone has a single count. This chain links TRBV5-1 with TRBJ1-5, with D maybe TRBD1 (6 bases). The ends were cut back, 2 bases at V and 7 bases at J, with 10 bases in the middle. Germline-derived CDR1 and CDR2 are SGHRS and YFSETQ. This CDR3 region has 13 residues. This chain's CDR3 is CASSFSGEQPQHF. The DNA for the CDR3 is TGCGCCAGCAGCTTCTCAGGGGAACAGCCCCAGCATTTT.

V and J are TRBV18 and TRBJ2-5, with D unclear. V was shortened by 3 bases and J by 5 bases, with 13 bases between the two germline ends. The CDR3 totals 14 residues. Germline V gives CDR1 KGHSH, CDR2 LQKENI. The CDR3 coding sequence is TGTGCCAGCTCACCCGTCCACGGTGCGGAGACCCAGTACTTC. As protein: CASSPVHGAETQYF.

The genes are TRBV6-5 and TRBJ1-2, with 8 bases aligning to TRBD1. This CDR3 is 12 amino acids long. Germline CDR1 and CDR2: MNHEY and SVGAGI. V lost 5 bases, J lost 6 bases, and 2 bases stayed unmatched. CDR3 bases: TGTGCCAGCAGTCAGACAGGGGATGGCTACACCTTC. Translated: CASSQTGDGYTF.

V and J are TRBV4-1 and TRBJ2-7, with D possibly called TRBD1 or TRBD2 (7 bases each). Trimming took off 5 bases at V and 4 bases at J, with 18 bases between the two ends. Germline CDR1 and CDR2: MGHRA and YSYEKL. The CDR3 length is 15 residues. The CDR3 nucleotides are TGCGCCAGCAGCGAAGGGAGGGACAGAATTTACGAGCAGTACTTC. Amino acids: CASSEGRDRIYEQYF.

CDR3 DNA sequence: TGTGCCAGCACCCAAGTGACCGGGACAGGGACCCACGAGCAGTACTTC. It yields the protein CASTQVTGTGTHEQYF. The V call is TRBV7-8, the J call TRBJ2-7; TRBD1 matches at 9 bases. With V trimmed by 7 bases and J by 5 bases, 15 bases remained unmatched. From germline, CDR1 is SGHVS and CDR2 FQNEAQ. The CDR3 runs 16 residues. The whole variable domain, filled in from reference TRBV7-8 and TRBJ2-7, reads GAGVSQSPRYKVAKRGQDVALRCDPISGHVSLFWYQQALGQGPEFLTYFQNEAQLDKSGLPSDRFFAERPEGSVSTLKIQRTQQEDSAVYLCASTQVTGTGTHEQYFGPGTRLTVT.

The rearrangement links TRBV9 to TRBJ2-7; D may be TRBD1 (6 bases). Germline V gives CDR1 SGDLS, CDR2 YYNGEE. With 2 bases removed from V and 5 bases from J, the gap between germline ends came to 11 bases. CDR3 length: 13 amino acids. CDR3 coding DNA: TGTGCCAGCAGCGTGGGACAATGGCACGAGCAGTACTTC. Translated, it gives CASSVGQWHEQYF.

The chain has TRBV7-9 and TRBJ1-2, with a weak D call TRBD1 (5 bases). In germline, CDR1 is SEHNR, CDR2 FQNEAQ (reference sequence). The CDR3 is 13 amino acids. Trimming cost V 4 bases and J 9 bases, with 15 bases left between them. Here the CDR3 reads CASSWEGTRRYTF. The CDR3 DNA reads TGTGCCAGCAGCTGGGAGGGGACCAGGCGCTACACCTTC.

V gene TRBV27 combines with J gene TRBJ1-2; 7 nucleotides line up with TRBD1. The CDR3 extends over 15 amino acids. After removal of 2 bases from V and 1 base from J, the junction contained 4 bases not matched to a gene. The germline V gene encodes CDR1 MNHEY and CDR2 SMNVEV (reference sequence). This CDR3 reads CASSLQGGRNYGYTF. The CDR3 region has the DNA TGTGCCAGCAGTTTACAGGGGGGCCGTAACTATGGCTACACCTTC.

The count of this clone is one. The genes are TRBV30 and TRBJ1-6, with 7 bases identical to TRBD1. CDR1 GTSNPN and CDR2 SVGIG come from the germline V gene (reference sequence). The CDR3 length is 15 residues. Losses at the gene ends were 3 bases for V and 6 bases for J; bases not matched to a gene: 8. The CDR3 region is CAWRGTRDSNSPLHF. CDR3 in DNA: TGTGCCTGGAGAGGGACCCGGGACAGTAATTCACCCCTCCACTTT.

The chain carries TRBV6-4 and TRBJ1-1, with no clear D. V gave up 3 bases and J gave up 6 bases, with 23 bases separating them. Per germline, CDR1 MRHNA and CDR2 SNTAGT. The CDR3 totals 17 residues. CDR3 protein: CASSEENAKRVWAEAFF. The CDR3 DNA reads TGTGCCAGCAGTGAAGAAAACGCGAAGAGGGTATGGGCTGAAGCTTTCTTT.

The chain combines TRBV7-9 with TRBJ2-7, with D unclear. The V end was cut by 2 bases, the J end by 2 bases, with 7 bases between. The CDR3 has 13 amino acids. Germline lookup yields CDR1 SEHNR and CDR2 FQNEAQ (reference sequence). The CDR3 protein is CASSLYPAYEQYF. The CDR3 DNA reads TGTGCCAGCAGCTTATATCCGGCCTACGAGCAGTACTTC.

The rearrangement joins TRBV5-4 to TRBJ1-2; a weak D match, TRBD1 (5 bases). This CDR3 is 13 amino acids long. Germline V gene lookup returns CDR1 SGHNT and CDR2 YYREEE (reference sequence). Trimming removed 4 bases from V and 4 bases from J, with 11 bases in between. The CDR3 here is CASSPQGGYGYTF. The CDR3 region has the DNA TGTGCCAGCAGCCCCCAGGGAGGCTATGGCTACACCTTC.